The entry below describes one T cell receptor beta chain. Its antigen remains unknown. Only in-frame clones appear in the TCRdb table, and some are missing; sequencing was by immunoSEQ multiplex PCR. The data hold fewer than 95,000 clones, with 80% to 90% observed a single time. The data are from a study of T cell responses to AZD1222 COVID-19 vaccine. The germline V gene has CDR1 SGHDT and CDR2 YYEEEE. The CDR3 extends over 15 amino acids. Trimming shortened V by 4 bases and J by 4 bases, and 16 bases separated the two germline ends. Study-level results: Sampling captured repertoires only after the peak T cell response. Researchers report vaccine-associated CD4 TCRs spanning spike, with dominance at 160-218 and 743-854.

V gene TRBV5-6 combines with J gene TRBJ2-3; D unclear. Material: peripheral blood, obtained on day 0 of AZD1222 vaccination. This TCR derives from an adult in good health. CDR3 nucleotides: TGTGCCAGCAGCGCCCGGGCCCCTCGGTCAGATACGCAGTATTTT. It specifies CASSARAPRSDTQYF. Using reference TRBV5-6 and TRBJ2-3 for the parts outside the CDR3, the full variable domain is DAGVTQSPTHLIKTRGQQVTLRCSPKSGHDTVSWYQQALGQGPQFIFQYYEEEERQRGNFPDRFSGHQFPNYSSELNVNALLLGDSALYLCASSARAPRSDTQYFGPGTRLTVL.